This T cell receptor (beta chain) was identified during a study of T cells in Graves' hyperthyroidism and ophthalmopathy. The source material, RNA transcripts, was used to amplify TCR beta CDR3 regions. HTBI primers were used for first-round RT-PCR of the TCR CDR3. TCRdb passed the multiplex PCR reads through MiXCR, listing each CDR3 protein once. The sample lists 280,000 or so distinct CDR3 sequences, 20% to 30% occurring once. Orbital computed tomography and thyroid ultrasound, together with serum TRAb and thyroxine and clinical symptoms, were used for diagnoses. This clonotype was recorded at least ten times. The CDR3 consists of 14 residues. V was trimmed by 4 bases and J by 3 bases, leaving 10 bases between them. The germline CDR1 and CDR2 sequences are SGHAT and FQNNGV.

The specimen sequenced was blood. The sequence was collected from a middle-aged man with Graves' hyperthyroidism that later progressed to Graves' ophthalmopathy. The rearrangement links TRBV11-2 to TRBJ1-3; D is undetermined. The CDR3 bases are TGTGCCAGCAGCTCCCAGGCCCGTGGAAACACCATATATTTT. It specifies CASSSQARGNTIYF.